The 29 T cell receptor beta chains given below trace back to one sample, sequenced in a study of cytomegalovirus exposure and HLA in healthy donors. Use of 60 Vbeta and 13 Jbeta primers characterized the PCR. The table came from immunoSEQ multiplex PCR; TCRdb's copy has only in-frame clones and leaves some out. Of tens of thousands of clones listed, 70% were seen once; the top ten hold just under 20%. Material: PBMCs. The receptor source for this set is an older woman in good health and CMV-seropositive.

The rearrangement links TRBV28 to TRBJ2-7; 8 bases align to TRBD1. The CDR3 spans 16 residues. V was pared by 6 bases and J by 2 bases, with 12 bases of the junction left unmatched. Germline lookup yields CDR1 MDHEN and CDR2 SYDVKM. The CDR3 bases are TGTGCCAGCAGCTCGCCATGGACAGGGCAGGCCTACGAGCAGTACTTC. This sequence encodes CASSSPWTGQAYEQYF. Full variable domain (rest looked up from reference TRBV28 and TRBJ2-7): DVKVTQSSRYLVKRTGEKVFLECVQDMDHENMFWYRQDPGLGLRLIYFSYDVKMKEKGDIPEGYSVSREKKERFSLILESASTNQTSMYLCASSSPWTGQAYEQYFGPGTRLTVT.

This chain connects TRBV10-2 to TRBJ1-4; 7 bases align to TRBD1. V shed 10 bases and J 5 bases; nucleotides not matched to a gene: 7. Per germline, CDR1 WSHSY and CDR2 SAAADI. The CDR3 sequence is 13 residues long. CDR3 DNA: TGCGCCACCGCGGGACAGACAAATGAAAAACTGTTTTTT. Amino acids: CATAGQTNEKLFF.

This clone showed up just once. The chain employs TRBV10-3 and TRBJ1-1; TRBD1 matches 9 bases. The CDR3 loop spans 15 amino acids. J lost 1 base, V lost 9 bases, and 9 bases had no gene match. The germline V gene encodes CDR1 ENHRY and CDR2 SYGVKD. The CDR3 coding sequence is TGTGCCATAGTCCCGGGACAGGGAGCGAACACTGAAGCTTTCTTT. It specifies CAIVPGQGANTEAFF.

The genes are TRBV5-6 and TRBJ2-5; D is unclear. The CDR3 covers 11 residues. With 4 bases removed from V and 3 bases from J, the gap between germline ends came to 4 bases. Germline V gene sequence: CDR1 SGHDT, CDR2 YYEEEE. DNA of the CDR3: TGTGCCAGCAGCCGTAAAGAGACCCAGTACTTC. As protein: CASSRKETQYF.

A few counts support this clone. This sequence joins TRBV19 and TRBJ1-3; tentatively, D is TRBD1 (5 bases). The germline V gene encodes CDR1 LNHDA and CDR2 SQIVND (reference sequence). The CDR3 is made up of 17 amino acids. The V end lost 3 bases, the J end lost 4 bases, and 19 bases lay between the germline ends. The CDR3 DNA follows: TGTGCCAGTAGTATGCAAGCCACCGCAGGGCCAGGAAACACCATATATTTT. It yields the protein CASSMQATAGPGNTIYF.

The chain recombines TRBV7-3 with TRBJ2-3; D gene ambiguous. CDR1 is SGHTA, CDR2 FQGTGA, per germline. The ends were cut back, 3 bases at V and 4 bases at J, with 11 bases in the middle. The length of the CDR3 is 14 residues. CDR3 coding DNA: TGTGCCAGCAGCTTCGCAACTGCTTCAGATACGCAGTATTTT. The encoded protein is CASSFATASDTQYF. Drawing the rest from reference TRBV7-3 and TRBJ2-3, the complete variable domain is GAGVSQTPSNKVTEKGKYVELRCDPISGHTALYWYRQSLGQGPEFLIYFQGTGAADDSGLPNDRFFAVRPEGSVSTLKIQRTERGDSAVYLCASSFATASDTQYFGPGTRLTVL.

The chain combines TRBV12-1 with TRBJ2-2; the table assigns TRBD2, which was not confirmed against the DNA. TRBV12-1 is annotated as a pseudogene. The CDR3 has 17 amino acids. CDR3 DNA sequence: TGTGCCAGCAGCTTTCCTCGGAGGGGGGGGCCGACCCAGGAGCTGTTTTTT. Amino acid sequence: CASSFPRRGGPTQELFF.

This clone appeared a few times. V is TRBV7-9 and J is TRBJ1-6, with TRBD1 identical over 7 bases. Germline V gene sequence: CDR1 SEHNR, CDR2 FQNEAQ (reference sequence). The CDR3 loop spans 15 amino acids. V shed 5 bases and J 8 bases; nucleotides not matched to a gene: 9. CDR3: CASSRTGGLDSPLHF. The CDR3 nucleotides are TGTGCCAGCAGCCGGACAGGTGGTCTGGATTCACCCCTCCACTTT.

The chain couples TRBV27 to TRBJ2-3, with D possibly being TRBD1 (7 bases). Trimming removed 3 bases from V and 5 bases from J, with 15 bases in between. Germline CDR1 is MNHEY and CDR2 is SMNVEV (reference sequence). This CDR3 has 15 amino acids. CDR3 in DNA: TGTGCCAGCAGTTTGGAGGGGGCGCCCGTAGATACGCAGTATTTT. Translating it yields CASSLEGAPVDTQYF.

J is TRBJ2-7 and V is TRBV11-2; 7 bases line up with TRBD2. CDR1 and CDR2 (germline): SGHAT, FQNNGV. Trimming removed 5 bases from V and 0 bases from J; junction bases left unmatched: 10. This CDR3 has 16 residues. The CDR3 is CASSPPTSRSSYEQYF. The CDR3 DNA is TGTGCCAGCAGCCCACCGACTAGCCGAAGCTCCTACGAGCAGTACTTC.

This clone has more than one count but fewer than ten. This chain connects TRBV30 to TRBJ2-2; TRBD2 aligns across 8 bases. The CDR3 runs 14 residues. The germline CDR1 and CDR2 sequences are GTSNPN and SVGIG (reference sequence). The CDR3 region is CGLDSAGGAGELFF. The DNA of the CDR3 is TGTGGCCTGGATTCGGCGGGGGGCGCCGGGGAGCTGTTTTTT.

This clone was detected once. The chain is built from TRBV18 and TRBJ1-4; 7 bases are shared with TRBD1. Per the germline V gene, CDR1 is KGHSH and CDR2 is LQKENI. CDR3 length: 15 residues. V lost 4 bases and J lost 8; bases outside the gene matches: 10. The CDR3 nucleotides are TGTGCCAGCTCACACCGACAGGGAGAAGGGGAAAAACTGTTTTTT. It yields the protein CASSHRQGEGEKLFF. Variable domain in full (rest from reference TRBV18 and TRBJ1-4): NAGVMQNPRHLVRRRGQEARLRCSPMKGHSHVYWYRQLPEEGLKFMVYLQKENIIDESGMPKERFSAEFPKEGPSILRIQQVVRGDSAAYFCASSHRQGEGEKLFFGSGTQLSVL.

The genes are TRBV4-3 and TRBJ2-3; 8 bases line up with TRBD1. Germline lookup yields CDR1 LGHNA and CDR2 YSLEER. V shed 4 bases and J 1 base; nucleotides not matched to a gene: 7. The CDR3 length is 16 residues. Written as DNA, the CDR3 is TGCGCCAGCAGCCGAGAGACAGGGGCCGGCACAGATACGCAGTATTTT. It encodes CASSRETGAGTDTQYF.

J is TRBJ1-2 and V is TRBV27; 10 bases fit TRBD1. The CDR3 extends over 14 amino acids. V was pared by 8 bases and J by 7 bases, with 10 bases of the junction left unmatched. Germline-derived CDR1 and CDR2 are MNHEY and SMNVEV (reference sequence). CDR3 sequence reads: CASARTGGGFGYTF. Written as DNA, the CDR3 is TGTGCCAGCGCGAGGACAGGGGGGGGTTTTGGCTACACCTTC.

V and J are TRBV4-1 and TRBJ1-5; TRBD1 matches 7 bases. This CDR3 is 15 amino acids long. The germline V gene encodes CDR1 MGHRA and CDR2 YSYEKL. The V gene end was trimmed by 0 bases and the J gene end by 7 bases; junction bases not matched to a gene: 6. CDR3: CASSQDDYRGQPQHF. CDR3 coding DNA: TGCGCCAGCAGCCAAGATGACTACAGGGGCCAGCCCCAGCATTTT.

The chain couples TRBV7-9 to TRBJ2-2; D not resolved. From germline, CDR1 is SEHNR and CDR2 FQNEAQ (reference sequence). The CDR3 is made up of 14 amino acids. Trimming removed 6 bases from V and 2 bases from J, with 10 bases in between. The DNA of the CDR3 is TGTGCCAGCAGACGCGCAAGTAACACCGGGGAGCTGTTTTTT. Translation gives CASRRASNTGELFF. Variable domain in full (rest from reference TRBV7-9 and TRBJ2-2): DTGVSQNPRHKITKRGQNVTFRCDPISEHNRLYWYRQTLGQGPEFLTYFQNEAQLEKSRLLSDRFSAERPKGSFSTLEIQRTEQGDSAMYLCASRRASNTGELFFGEGSRLTVL.

The chain links TRBV5-1 to TRBJ1-1, with D perhaps matching TRBD1 (5 bases). Germline CDR1 and CDR2: SGHRS and YFSETQ. The CDR3 is 15 residues long. Trimming took 5 bases from V and 5 from J, leaving 19 bases between them. This CDR3 reads CASSPEWGGGTEAFF. For the CDR3, the DNA is TGCGCCAGCAGTCCCGAGTGGGGGGGAGGGACTGAAGCTTTCTTT.

In regard to this clone: With only one base between it and a far larger clone, this is likely a read error. Other DNA sequences in this specimen translate into the identical CDR3. The rearrangement links TRBV5-6 to TRBJ1-5; possibly TRBD1 for D (5 bases). Between the trimmed V and J ends, which lost 4 bases and 13 bases, there was a span of 15 bases. Germline CDR1 reads SGHDT; CDR2 reads YYEEEE. The CDR3 has 12 residues. In nucleotides, the CDR3 is TGTGCCAGCAGCACAGGCTCCGCTCCTCAGCATTTT. This codes for CASSTGSAPQHF.

This rearrangement joins TRBV19 to TRBJ2-2, with D maybe TRBD2 (6 bases). From germline, CDR1 is LNHDA and CDR2 SQIVND (reference sequence). V was shortened by 9 bases and J by 5 bases, with 10 bases between the two germline ends. The CDR3 has 12 residues. DNA for the CDR3: TGTGCCAGCGGACTATCTACCGGGGAGCTGTTTTTT. Protein sequence: CASGLSTGELFF.

J is TRBJ2-1 and V is TRBV9; TRBD2 matches at 9 bases. The V gene's germline CDR1 is SGDLS and CDR2 YYNGEE. This CDR3 has 15 amino acids. After removal of 2 bases from V and 4 bases from J, the junction contained 4 bases not matched to a gene. CDR3 DNA: TGTGCCAGCAGCGTTTGGCGGGGGGGATACAATGAGCAGTTCTTC. The encoded protein is CASSVWRGGYNEQFF.

The genes are TRBV5-1 and TRBJ1-2; D ambiguous. Trimming left V 1 base short and J 7 bases short, with 5 bases between. Germline CDR1 and CDR2: SGHRS and YFSETQ. CDR3 length: 11 residues. Here the CDR3 reads CASSLYGGYTF. In DNA form, the CDR3 reads TGCGCCAGCAGCTTGTACGGTGGCTACACCTTC.

This sequence joins TRBV5-6 and TRBJ2-7; the match to TRBD1 covers 7 bases. From germline, CDR1 is SGHDT and CDR2 YYEEEE. Trimming removed 4 bases from V and 1 base from J; junction bases left unmatched: 8. The CDR3 extends over 15 amino acids. CDR3: CASSPRQGSSYEQYF. The DNA for the CDR3 is TGTGCCAGCAGCCCCCGACAGGGAAGTTCCTACGAGCAGTACTTC.

The chain employs TRBV10-2 and TRBJ1-1; tentatively, D is TRBD1 (6 bases). The CDR3 is 14 amino acids. V was trimmed by 6 bases and J by 5 bases, leaving 16 bases between them. Germline lookup yields CDR1 WSHSY and CDR2 SAAADI. The CDR3 nucleotides read TGCGCCAGCAGGGAAACAGGGAGAAGGACTGAAGCTTTCTTT. Translating gives CASRETGRRTEAFF.

A single count supports this clone. The rearrangement joins TRBV19 to TRBJ1-1; TRBD1 matches at 8 bases. The CDR3 spans 15 residues. V trimming: 6 bases; J trimming: 1 base; junction bases outside the gene matches: 7. Per germline, CDR1 LNHDA and CDR2 SQIVND (reference sequence). The CDR3 loop reads CASRDRVIENTEAFF. In DNA form, the CDR3 reads TGTGCCAGTAGGGACAGGGTTATAGAGAACACTGAAGCTTTCTTT. Complete variable domain (other parts from reference TRBV19 and TRBJ1-1): DGGITQSPKYLFRKEGQNVTLSCEQNLNHDAMYWYRQDPGQGLRLIYYSQIVNDFQKGDIAEGYSVSREKKESFPLTVTSAQKNPTAFYLCASRDRVIENTEAFFGQGTRLTVV.

The chain has TRBV5-1 and TRBJ1-1; 9 nucleotides align to TRBD1. CDR1 is SGHRS, CDR2 YFSETQ, per germline. This CDR3 has 15 amino acids. With V trimmed by 4 bases and J by 1 base, 5 bases remained unmatched. This chain's CDR3 is CASSETGQGNTEAFF. The CDR3 nucleotides read TGCGCCAGCAGCGAGACGGGACAGGGGAACACTGAAGCTTTCTTT.

The V call is TRBV7-9, the J call TRBJ2-7; tentative D call: TRBD1 (6 bases). The CDR3 extends over 13 amino acids. Germline V lookup: CDR1 SEHNR, CDR2 FQNEAQ (reference sequence). The germline V and J ends were trimmed by 5 bases and 5 bases, with 13 bases remaining between them. CDR3 sequence: CASSHGQINEQYF. As DNA, the CDR3 is TGTGCCAGCAGCCACGGACAGATCAACGAGCAGTACTTC.

This rearrangement joins TRBV11-2 to TRBJ2-3, with D maybe TRBD2 (6 bases). This CDR3 is 13 amino acids long. The V end was cut by 4 bases, the J end by 10 bases, with 15 bases between. CDR1 is SGHAT and CDR2 is FQNNGV in the germline V gene. CDR3 coding DNA: TGTGCCAGCAGCTCTCGTCCCGGCGGGGCGCAGTATTTT. It is translated as CASSSRPGGAQYF. Complete variable domain (other parts from reference TRBV11-2 and TRBJ2-3): EAGVAQSPRYKIIEKRQSVAFWCNPISGHATLYWYQQILGQGPKLLIQFQNNGVVDDSQLPKDRFSAERLKGVDSTLKIQPAKLEDSAVYLCASSSRPGGAQYFGPGTRLTVL.

This clone has only one observation. This chain joins TRBV6-5 and TRBJ1-5; 9 bases align to TRBD1. The junction had 4 bases not matched to a gene; V was cut back by 8 bases and J by 2 bases. The CDR3 extends over 14 amino acids. Germline values: CDR1 MNHEY, CDR2 SVGAGI. The CDR3 bases are TGTGCCAGCTCGGGACAGGGAGGCAATCAGCCCCAGCATTTT. This encodes CASSGQGGNQPQHF.

V gene TRBV25-1 combines with J gene TRBJ1-2; D is undetermined. Germline V gene sequence: CDR1 MGHDK, CDR2 SYGVNS. The V end lost 6 bases, the J end lost 4 bases, and 12 bases lay between the germline ends. The CDR3 length is 13 residues. The CDR3 is CASSQPGSYGYTF. CDR3 coding DNA: TGTGCCAGCAGCCAACCGGGAAGCTATGGCTACACCTTC.